This entry lists 2 T cell receptor beta chains sequenced from one sample in a study of blood T cell repertoires in COVID-19 (dated by TCRdb to the early 2020s). Receptors were amplified or captured by the immunoSEQ multiplex PCR assay. This immuneACCESS table, as held by TCRdb, lists in-frame sequences with V and J called but not all clones. Of the missing ones, under half trace to an unresolved V gene in checked studies; the others have no known cause. The table for this sample lists roughly 330,000 clones; 86% of them were counted only once. 1.5% to 2% of the sample comes from the top ten. The sequencing input was peripheral blood. These receptors were obtained from a woman aged 45 to 65 with acute or convalescent COVID-19.

The chain joins TRBV2 to TRBJ1-2, with 9 bases aligning to TRBD1. Germline values: CDR1 SNHLY, CDR2 FYNNEI. This CDR3 contains 15 residues. With V trimmed by 7 bases and J by 4 bases, 10 bases remained unmatched. CDR3 coding DNA: TGTGCCAGCAACCAACAGGGGGCGGTGATCTATGGCTACACCTTC. Amino acids: CASNQQGAVIYGYTF.

This CDR3 is CASALSGAGHTDTQYF. Here the CDR3 DNA reads TGTGCCAGTGCTTTGAGCGGCGCGGGGCACACAGATACGCAGTATTTT. The rearrangement links TRBV28 to TRBJ2-3, with TRBD2 as a possible D gene (6 bases). The V end lost 9 bases, the J end lost 2 bases, and 21 bases lay between the germline ends. The CDR3 loop spans 16 amino acids. The V gene's germline CDR1 is MDHEN and CDR2 SYDVKM.